A single sample is the source of the 32 T cell receptor beta chains below, sequenced in a study of T cell changes during pregnancy in multiple sclerosis. Libraries were prepared by immunoSEQ multiplex PCR; TCRdb keeps only in-frame clonotypes and omits some of them. Of some 21,000 clones in the sample, around four fifths were seen once. The source material was CD8+ T cells from peripheral blood mononuclear cells, sampled in the first trimester of pregnancy. These TCRs come from a female donor in good health, enrolled as a control in a pregnancy study.

CDR3 DNA: TGCGCCAGCAGCAAAACAGGGAGCCCTGAAGCTTTCTTT. This encodes CASSKTGSPEAFF. The chain has TRBV5-1 and TRBJ1-1, with a possible D match to TRBD1 (6 bases). Germline assignment: CDR1 SGHRS and CDR2 YFSETQ. The CDR3 has 13 amino acids. V was pared by 4 bases and J by 6 bases, with 13 bases between.

The gene calls are TRBV6-4 and TRBJ2-6, with D possibly TRBD2 on 6 matching bases. The CDR3 runs 18 residues. CDR1 and CDR2 (germline): MRHNA, SNTAGT. V was trimmed by 0 bases and J by 1 base, leaving 13 bases between them. CDR3 amino acids: CASSDSAEGKSGANVLTF. In DNA, the CDR3 is TGTGCCAGCAGTGACTCAGCGGAGGGAAAGTCTGGGGCCAACGTCCTGACTTTC.

The chain joins TRBV9 to TRBJ1-1, with D possibly matching TRBD1 (5 bases). This CDR3 has 12 residues. V dropped 3 bases and J dropped 6 bases, with 9 bases sitting between them. The germline gives CDR1 SGDLS, CDR2 YYNGEE. The CDR3 bases are TGTGCCAGCAGCGGTCAAGGGGCTGAAGCTTTCTTT. Translating gives CASSGQGAEAFF.

The J gene is TRBJ2-5, the V gene TRBV28; D not resolved. This CDR3 has 14 amino acids. Trimming removed 5 bases at V and 5 bases at J, with 15 bases between. CDR1 MDHEN and CDR2 SYDVKM come from the germline V gene. CDR3 sequence: CASSTRSGVETQYF. The CDR3 coding sequence is TGTGCCAGCAGTACGAGGTCTGGAGTGGAGACCCAGTACTTC. Drawing the rest from reference TRBV28 and TRBJ2-5, the complete variable domain is DVKVTQSSRYLVKRTGEKVFLECVQDMDHENMFWYRQDPGLGLRLIYFSYDVKMKEKGDIPEGYSVSREKKERFSLILESASTNQTSMYLCASSTRSGVETQYFGPGTRLLVL.

This rearrangement joins TRBV5-1 to TRBJ1-1; tentative D call: TRBD1 (5 bases). Germline CDR1 reads SGHRS; CDR2 reads YFSETQ. Trimming removed 1 base at V and 7 bases at J, with 11 bases between. This CDR3 is built from 13 residues. The chain's CDR3 is CASSLLGAGEAFF. CDR3 DNA: TGCGCCAGCAGCTTGTTAGGGGCCGGTGAAGCTTTCTTT.

The rearrangement joins TRBV4-1 to TRBJ2-7, with 7 nucleotides matching TRBD2. CDR3 length: 15 amino acids. Germline CDR1 MGHRA, CDR2 YSYEKL. With 1 base clipped from V and 0 bases from J, the junction kept 3 bases outside the gene matches. The CDR3 sequence is CASSQASGASYEQYF. The CDR3 nucleotides are TGCGCCAGCAGCCAAGCCAGCGGGGCCTCCTACGAGCAGTACTTC.

The chain couples TRBV7-2 to TRBJ1-2; 7 positions match TRBD1. CDR3 size: 17 residues. Germline CDR1 reads SGHTA; CDR2 reads FQGNSA. After removal of 4 bases from V and 4 bases from J, the junction contained 15 bases not matched to a gene. The CDR3 region is CASSSPEASTGIYGYTF. CDR3 in DNA: TGTGCCAGCAGCTCTCCGGAAGCCTCGACAGGGATCTATGGCTACACCTTC.

This clone has only one observation. The rearrangement uses TRBV6-5 and TRBJ1-5, with unresolved D. The CDR3 is 14 residues long. V lost 4 bases, J lost 4 bases, and 11 bases lay in between. Germline-derived CDR1 and CDR2 are MNHEY and SVGAGI. DNA of the CDR3: TGTGCCAGCAGTTCTACCGGGAGAAATCAGCCCCAGCATTTT. It is translated as CASSSTGRNQPQHF.

This clone was seen a handful of times. The same CDR3 is also encoded by other DNA sequences in this sample. The CDR3 DNA reads as TGTGCCAGCAGCTTAGGAGAGACAACGGGGGAGCAGTTCTTC. This codes for CASSLGETTGEQFF. The chain links TRBV7-6 to TRBJ2-1, with D possibly TRBD2 on 5 matching bases. Trimming shortened V by 1 base and J by 10 bases, and 14 bases separated the two germline ends. CDR1 SGHVS and CDR2 FNYEAQ come from the germline V gene. The CDR3 runs 14 residues.

V is TRBV7-2 and J is TRBJ1-1; TRBD1 agrees at 9 bases. The CDR3 contains 16 residues. Germline values: CDR1 SGHTA, CDR2 FQGNSA. Trimming cost V 5 bases and J 11 bases; bases outside gene matches: 18. CDR3 coding DNA: TGTGCCAGCAGCAACCCGGGACAGGGCGGGGGTCGTTTGGCTTTCTTT. This gives the protein CASSNPGQGGGRLAFF. The variable domain in full, completed from reference TRBV7-2 and TRBJ1-1, reads GAGVSQSPSNKVTEKGKDVELRCDPISGHTALYWYRQSLGQGLEFLIYFQGNSAPDKSGLPSDRFSAERTGGSVSTLTIQRTQQEDSAVYLCASSNPGQGGGRLAFFGQGTRLTVV.

This chain joins TRBV20-1 and TRBJ2-3, with D possibly being TRBD1 (6 bases). The CDR3 is 11 amino acids. Germline V lookup: CDR1 DFQATT, CDR2 SNEGSKA (reference sequence). With 3 bases removed from V and 5 bases from J, the gap between germline ends came to 6 bases. The CDR3 region is CSASRGDTQYF. The DNA of the CDR3 is TGCAGTGCTAGCAGGGGAGATACGCAGTATTTT.

This clone occurred a few times. Within the sample, other DNA sequences also encode this same CDR3. This rearrangement joins TRBV5-5 to TRBJ1-5; no reliable D call. CDR3 length: 13 amino acids. Trimming removed 2 bases at V and 2 bases at J, with 5 bases between. Per the germline V gene, CDR1 is SGHKS and CDR2 is YYEKEE (reference sequence). The CDR3 bases are TGTGCCAGCAGCTTACAAGGCAATCAGCCCCAGCATTTT. This sequence encodes CASSLQGNQPQHF.

CDR3 sequence (DNA): TGTGCCAGCAGCATGGGCCGACAAGAGACCCAGTACTTC. Translated: CASSMGRQETQYF. The V gene is TRBV13, the J gene TRBJ2-5; D ambiguous. Per the germline V gene, CDR1 is PRHDT and CDR2 is FYEKMQ (reference sequence). There are 13 residues in the CDR3. Trimming removed 5 bases at V and 2 bases at J, with 9 bases between.

This clone was recorded once. The chain combines TRBV5-6 with TRBJ2-2; TRBD2 matches at 11 bases. V shed 0 bases, J shed 0 bases, and the junction held 7 bases outside the gene matches. Germline V CDR1 and CDR2: SGHDT, YYEEEE. This CDR3 has 19 amino acids. The CDR3 nucleotides read TGTGCCAGCAGCTTGGCTGGGCTAGCGGGGGGCCCGAACACCGGGGAGCTGTTTTTT. Amino acid sequence: CASSLAGLAGGPNTGELFF.

This clone has only one observation. The genes are TRBV4-2 and TRBJ2-7; 7 nucleotides agree with TRBD2. The CDR3 covers 14 residues. In germline, CDR1 is LGHNA, CDR2 YNFKEQ. With 4 bases clipped from V and 6 bases from J, the junction kept 9 bases outside the gene matches. The CDR3 loop reads CASSPRTSGVEQYF. The CDR3 region has the DNA TGTGCCAGCAGCCCTCGGACTAGTGGGGTCGAGCAGTACTTC.

The chain has TRBV7-2 and TRBJ2-2; TRBD2 agrees at 7 bases. With 2 bases clipped from V and 3 bases from J, the junction kept 6 bases outside the gene matches. Looked up from germline, CDR1 is SGHTA and CDR2 is FQGNSA. The CDR3 totals 16 residues. CDR3 region: CASSLIAGADTGELFF. CDR3 DNA sequence: TGTGCCAGCAGCTTAATTGCGGGAGCGGACACCGGGGAGCTGTTTTTT.

The chain recombines TRBV28 with TRBJ2-7, with 8 bases matching TRBD1. The CDR3 runs 14 residues. Losses at the gene ends were 4 bases for V and 5 bases for J; bases not matched to a gene: 7. Per germline, CDR1 MDHEN and CDR2 SYDVKM. The CDR3 DNA sequence: TGTGCCAGCAGTTACTCGACAGGGGTCGACGAGCAGTACTTC. Its protein product is CASSYSTGVDEQYF.

The rearrangement links TRBV6-6 to TRBJ2-7, with D possibly matching TRBD2 (6 bases). The CDR3 totals 14 residues. The germline V and J ends were trimmed by 10 bases and 0 bases, with 16 bases remaining between them. Per germline, CDR1 MNHNY and CDR2 SVGAGI (reference sequence). In nucleotides, the CDR3 is TGTGCCACCCATATGGCGGGGACCTCCTACGAGCAGTACTTC. Translating gives CATHMAGTSYEQYF.

The rearrangement uses TRBV9 and TRBJ2-7; 7 nucleotides agree with TRBD2. Per germline, CDR1 SGDLS and CDR2 YYNGEE. Unmatched junction bases numbered 13, after V lost 0 bases and J lost 7 bases. The CDR3 has 16 residues. CDR3 protein: CASSVDGAGEPEEQYF. CDR3 in DNA: TGTGCCAGCAGCGTAGATGGGGCGGGAGAGCCAGAAGAGCAGTACTTC.

V is TRBV6-5 and J is TRBJ2-7; TRBD1 might be the D (6 bases). From germline, CDR1 is MNHEY and CDR2 SVGAGI. Trimming left V 5 bases short and J 1 base short, with 12 bases between. CDR3 length equals 14 residues. Here the CDR3 DNA reads TGTGCCAGCAGTCGGACAGCCGCTTCCTACGAGCAGTACTTC. It specifies CASSRTAASYEQYF.

In this sample, this clone turned up once. J is TRBJ1-3 and V is TRBV4-3; D may be TRBD1 (5 bases). CDR3 length equals 16 residues. Germline loops: CDR1 LGHNA, CDR2 YSLEER. Trimming took off 0 bases at V and 4 bases at J, with 13 bases between the two ends. CDR3 bases: TGCGCCAGCAGCCAAGATAGGTGGGGCCCCGGAAACACCATATATTTT. Amino acid sequence: CASSQDRWGPGNTIYF.

The chain is built from TRBV27 and TRBJ1-1; the match to TRBD1 covers 9 bases. Germline values: CDR1 MNHEY, CDR2 SMNVEV (reference sequence). The J segment lost 4 bases and the V segment lost 5 bases, leaving 5 bases of the junction unmatched. This CDR3 contains 14 residues. The CDR3 here is CASSNRGRGTEAFF. CDR3 coding DNA: TGTGCCAGCAGTAACAGGGGGCGAGGCACTGAAGCTTTCTTT.

Only a few counts were recorded for this clone. The chain combines TRBV2 with TRBJ1-1; 9 nucleotides match TRBD1. Per germline, CDR1 SNHLY and CDR2 FYNNEI. The CDR3 covers 15 residues. Trimming removed 7 bases from V and 8 bases from J; junction bases left unmatched: 14. In DNA, the CDR3 is TGTGCCAGCACCTCGATGACAGGGGGGGAATTAGAAGCTTTCTTT. This sequence encodes CASTSMTGGELEAFF.

The CDR3 nucleotides are TGCGCCAGCAGCCAAAGAATCCAACGGGACAGGAAGGATGGCTACACCTTC. It is translated as CASSQRIQRDRKDGYTF. The chain carries TRBV4-1 and TRBJ1-2, with 8 bases lining up with TRBD1. V was pared by 2 bases and J by 6 bases, with 14 bases of the junction left unmatched. CDR1 and CDR2 from the germline V gene are MGHRA and YSYEKL. CDR3 length: 17 amino acids.

The chain has TRBV4-1 and TRBJ1-1; D may be TRBD1 (5 bases). Per the germline V gene, CDR1 is MGHRA and CDR2 is YSYEKL. V dropped 0 bases and J dropped 5 bases, with 13 bases sitting between them. This CDR3 has 15 residues. The CDR3, as DNA: TGCGCCAGCAGCCAAGAGCCAGGGCACAGGACTGAAGCTTTCTTT. Translating gives CASSQEPGHRTEAFF.

This chain uses TRBV10-1 with TRBJ2-3, with 14 bases identical to TRBD2. This CDR3 is 17 amino acids long. V dropped 6 bases and J dropped 5; count of bases not matched to a gene: 10. Germline CDR1 reads WNHNN; CDR2 reads SYGVQD (reference sequence). DNA of the CDR3: TGCGCCAGCAGCGATCCTGGGACTAGCGGGAGTAAAGATACGCAGTATTTT. This codes for CASSDPGTSGSKDTQYF.

The chain carries TRBV28 and TRBJ1-1; possible D gene TRBD1, 5 bases. The CDR3 runs to 14 residues. The germline V gene encodes CDR1 MDHEN and CDR2 SYDVKM. With 6 bases removed from V and 2 bases from J, the gap between germline ends came to 13 bases. This CDR3 is CASSPTRVNTEAFF. CDR3 coding DNA: TGTGCCAGCAGCCCCACCAGGGTTAACACTGAAGCTTTCTTT.

V usage is TRBV6-4 and J usage is TRBJ2-2; TRBD2 agrees at 7 bases. The CDR3 is 14 residues long. Germline V CDR1 and CDR2: MRHNA, SNTAGT. Germline trimming cut 3 bases from V and 6 bases from J; bases unmatched to any gene: 4. In DNA form, the CDR3 reads TGTGCCAGCAGTGAAAAGCGGGAAGCCGGGGAGCTGTTTTTT. It translates to CASSEKREAGELFF.

The chain recombines TRBV6-5 with TRBJ2-7; the match to TRBD2 covers 9 bases. The germline V gene encodes CDR1 MNHEY and CDR2 SVGAGI. The CDR3 sequence is 15 residues long. V shed 6 bases, J shed 6 bases, and the junction held 12 bases outside the gene matches. Here the CDR3 DNA reads TGTGCCAGCAGCCCTAGCGGGATGAGTACATCCGAGCAGTACTTC. This codes for CASSPSGMSTSEQYF.

The chain recombines TRBV7-9 with TRBJ2-7, with TRBD2 matching 10 bases. The CDR3 length is 14 residues. Trimming at V came to 5 bases and at J to 6 bases, leaving 7 bases not matched to a gene. Germline CDR1 reads SEHNR; CDR2 reads FQNEAQ (reference sequence). CDR3 sequence (DNA): TGTGCCAGCAGCGCGCCGGGACTAGCGAGCGAGCAGTACTTC. This sequence encodes CASSAPGLASEQYF.

V and J are TRBV5-4 and TRBJ1-3; D is possibly TRBD1 (5 bases). V lost 4 bases, J lost 4 bases, and 15 bases lay in between. Germline lookup yields CDR1 SGHNT and CDR2 YYREEE (reference sequence). CDR3 size: 15 residues. CDR3 DNA: TGTGCCAGCAGCCGCCAGGGTGAGGCGGGAAACACCATATATTTT. This sequence encodes CASSRQGEAGNTIYF. The entire variable domain, with the rest obtained from reference TRBV5-4 and TRBJ1-3, is as follows: ETGVTQSPTHLIKTRGQQVTLRCSSQSGHNTVSWYQQALGQGPQFIFQYYREEENGRGNFPPRFSGLQFPNYSSELNVNALELDDSALYLCASSRQGEAGNTIYFGEGSWLTVV.

CDR3: CASSQDLTGENYNEQFF. CDR3 DNA sequence: TGCGCCAGCAGCCAAGATCTAACAGGGGAAAACTACAATGAGCAGTTCTTC. V is TRBV4-1 and J is TRBJ2-1, with 7 nucleotides matching TRBD1. Germline CDR1 reads MGHRA; CDR2 reads YSYEKL. V lost 0 bases, J lost 3 bases, and 8 bases stayed unmatched. The CDR3 length is 17 residues.